The present T cell receptor (beta chain) was sequenced within a study of T cell responses to AZD1222 COVID-19 vaccine. A remark on this clone: Its antigen remains unknown.

Notes on the study in general: Without day 14 samples, only post-peak T cell repertoires were studied. At baseline, just a handful of AZD1222 recipients tested seropositive. The breadth and depth of Spike-specific TCRs increased once two AZD1222 doses had been given. In a largely white British group with more females than males, clonal diversity was possibly underestimated.

Clones were sequenced by immunoSEQ multiplex PCR, and TCRdb holds only the in-frame ones, with some missing. Found here are 150,000 to 200,000 clones, more than 75% of them singletons; the top ten hold 2.5% to 3%. The source was peripheral blood, collected on day 0 of MenACWY control vaccination. This sequence originates from an adult in good health.

CDR3 amino acids: CASSQDWGLIYNEQFF. The CDR3 DNA reads TGCGCCAGCAGCCAAGATTGGGGGCTTATCTACAATGAGCAGTTCTTC. The chain joins TRBV4-3 to TRBJ2-1; weak D call: TRBD1 (6 bases). The ends were cut back, 0 bases at V and 3 bases at J, with 12 bases in the middle. The CDR3 covers 16 residues. The germline V gene encodes CDR1 LGHNA and CDR2 YSLEER.